The 26 T cell receptor beta chains in this list originate from one sample, sequenced in a study of blood T cell repertoires in COVID-19. Clones were read by immunoSEQ multiplex PCR, and TCRdb kept only the in-frame ones, dropping some. This table has roughly 240,000 clones, around 89% appearing once. Input material: PBMCs or T cells enriched from blood (not recorded which). Receptor source: a man aged 50-60 years who had been exposed to COVID-19.

J is TRBJ1-2 and V is TRBV7-8; D ambiguous. Trimming shortened V by 5 bases and J by 5 bases, and 9 bases separated the two germline ends. The germline gives CDR1 SGHVS, CDR2 FQNEAQ. This CDR3 is built from 12 residues. DNA of the CDR3: TGTGCCAGCAGCAGCCGGAGTTATGGCTACACCTTC. The encoded protein is CASSSRSYGYTF.

V is TRBV7-3 and J is TRBJ2-3; 10 nucleotides line up with TRBD2. CDR3 length equals 14 residues. Germline loops: CDR1 SGHTA, CDR2 FQGTGA. The trim removed 5 bases at V and 13 bases at J, leaving 12 bases unmatched. Here the CDR3 DNA reads TGTGCCAGCAGCCCGGGAGGAGCGGGGGGGCCCAAGTATTTT. It translates to CASSPGGAGGPKYF.

The chain uses TRBV23-1 and TRBJ1-4; D gene ambiguous. TRBV23-1 carries the ORF label, with uncertain function. The CDR3 runs to 18 residues. V shed 0 bases and J shed 3 bases, with 17 bases lying between them. The chain's CDR3 is CASSQSYFVDTSNEKLFF. CDR3 coding DNA: TGCGCCAGCAGTCAATCGTACTTCGTTGACACGTCTAATGAAAAACTGTTTTTT.

The chain has TRBV5-4 and TRBJ2-3; D call uncertain. V was cut by 2 bases and J by 5 bases, with 3 bases left in between. This CDR3 is 11 amino acids long. Per germline, CDR1 SGHNT and CDR2 YYREEE (reference sequence). DNA of the CDR3: TGTGCCAGCAGCTTCCTAGATACGCAGTATTTT. It yields the protein CASSFLDTQYF.

The chain is built from TRBV7-9 and TRBJ1-5, with 8 bases lining up with TRBD1. This CDR3 region has 16 residues. CDR1 and CDR2 from the germline V gene are SEHNR and FQNEAQ (reference sequence). V dropped 5 bases and J dropped 6; count of bases not matched to a gene: 12. CDR3 bases: TGTGCCAGCAGCCCGATAGGACAGGGACGGTTTCAGCCCCAGCATTTT. Amino acid sequence: CASSPIGQGRFQPQHF.

The chain combines TRBV3-1 (or the pseudogene TRBV3-2) with TRBJ2-7; 12 nucleotides match TRBD2. The CDR3 extends over 15 amino acids. J was trimmed by 4 bases and V by 6 bases; bases with no gene match: 7. Per germline, CDR1 LGHDT and CDR2 YNNKEL (reference sequence). This chain's CDR3 is CASSYGTSGLYEQYF. CDR3 sequence (DNA): TGTGCCAGCAGTTACGGGACTAGCGGGTTATACGAGCAGTACTTC.

The V gene is TRBV18, the J gene TRBJ1-2, with 7 positions matching TRBD1. V dropped 1 base and J dropped 6; count of bases not matched to a gene: 2. The CDR3 is 13 amino acids. Germline CDR1 is KGHSH and CDR2 is LQKENI. The CDR3 DNA reads as TGTGCCAGCTCACCACAAACAGGGGATGGCTACACCTTC. This encodes CASSPQTGDGYTF.

The genes are TRBV15 and TRBJ2-2, with 8 nucleotides matching TRBD2. Germline assignment: CDR1 LNHNV and CDR2 YYDKDF (reference sequence). Trimming took 1 base from V and 6 from J; bases not matched to a gene: 4. This CDR3 has 15 amino acids. CDR3 sequence (DNA): TGTGCCACCAGCAGAGGGATAGCGGGGCCCGGGGAGCTGTTTTTT. It specifies CATSRGIAGPGELFF.

This rearrangement joins TRBV6-2 or TRBV6-3 to TRBJ2-7; a weak D match, TRBD2 (5 bases). CDR3 length equals 12 residues. Germline V CDR1 and CDR2: MNHEY, SVGEGT. The ends were cut back, 5 bases at V and 3 bases at J, with 8 bases in the middle. CDR3 protein: CASSKRNYEQYF. The CDR3, as DNA: TGTGCCAGCAGTAAGCGGAACTACGAGCAGTACTTC.

The rearrangement joins TRBV15 to TRBJ2-4; the D gene is possibly TRBD2 (6 bases). V was cut by 5 bases and J by 0 bases, with 17 bases left in between. Germline assignment: CDR1 LNHNV and CDR2 YYDKDF (reference sequence). The CDR3 extends over 17 amino acids. As DNA, the CDR3 is TGTGCCACCAGCCGGGACTTACTCGGGGAAGCCAAAAACATTCAGTACTTC. Translated, it gives CATSRDLLGEAKNIQYF.

The chain carries TRBV27 and TRBJ2-7, with D perhaps TRBD1 (6 bases). V was trimmed by 4 bases and J by 0 bases, leaving 13 bases between them. Germline loops: CDR1 MNHEY, CDR2 SMNVEV (reference sequence). This CDR3 spans 15 amino acids. The CDR3 DNA follows: TGTGCCAGCAGTTCACTTACAGGGCGCTCCTACGAGCAGTACTTC. Translating it yields CASSSLTGRSYEQYF.

This chain's CDR3 is CASSAGLAFLSQQYF. CDR3 DNA: TGCGCCAGCAGCGCGGGACTAGCATTTCTCAGTCAGCAGTACTTC. The chain links TRBV5-1 to TRBJ2-7, with TRBD2 matching 9 bases. The CDR3 totals 15 residues. CDR1 SGHRS and CDR2 YFSETQ come from the germline V gene. V shed 4 bases and J 8 bases; nucleotides not matched to a gene: 13.

V and J are TRBV28 and TRBJ1-1; D remains ambiguous. The CDR3 totals 14 residues. Germline V CDR1 and CDR2: MDHEN, SYDVKM. Trimming stripped 4 bases from V and 0 bases from J, with 9 bases between. CDR3 sequence (DNA): TGTGCCAGCAGTTCTTTCGGGTTGAACACTGAAGCTTTCTTT. It encodes CASSSFGLNTEAFF.

The genes are TRBV7-8 and TRBJ1-1; 8 nucleotides match TRBD1. The CDR3 consists of 16 residues. The germline V gene encodes CDR1 SGHVS and CDR2 FQNEAQ. Trimming cost V 5 bases and J 0 bases; bases outside gene matches: 8. The CDR3 nucleotides are TGTGCCAGCAGCCAGAGACAGGGGTCCATGAACACTGAAGCTTTCTTT. Translation: CASSQRQGSMNTEAFF.

CDR3 nucleotide sequence: TGTGCCAGTTCGAGGGCAGATTATAATTCACCCCTCCACTTT. Protein sequence: CASSRADYNSPLHF. The chain couples TRBV6-5 to TRBJ1-6; no definite D call. This CDR3 comprises 14 residues. CDR1 is MNHEY, CDR2 SVGAGI, per germline. Trimming shortened V by 9 bases and J by 4 bases, and 13 bases separated the two germline ends.

The chain is built from TRBV11-3 and TRBJ2-1; D might be TRBD2 (6 bases). V lost 0 bases, J lost 13 bases, and 10 bases lay in between. The CDR3 is 12 amino acids. CDR1 and CDR2 (germline): SGHNT, YENEEA. The chain's CDR3 is CASSLDIAGQFF. The CDR3 region has the DNA TGTGCCAGCAGCTTAGATATTGCGGGACAGTTCTTC. Combining the CDR3 with reference TRBV11-3 and TRBJ2-1 gives the whole variable domain EAGVVQSPRYKIIEKKQPVAFWCNPISGHNTLYWYLQNLGQGPELLIRYENEEAVDDSQLPKDRFSAERLKGVDSTLKIQPAELGDSAVYLCASSLDIAGQFFGPGTRLTVL.

The genes are TRBV24-1 and TRBJ2-2; D possibly corresponds to TRBD1 (5 bases). Trimming took off 4 bases at V and 3 bases at J, with 8 bases between the two ends. Germline V lookup: CDR1 KGHDR, CDR2 SFDVKD. This CDR3 has 14 residues. CDR3 region: CATSDPGYTGELFF. The CDR3 DNA is TGTGCCACCAGTGACCCAGGGTACACCGGGGAGCTGTTTTTT.

This chain's CDR3 is CASSLYTGLAGFNEQFF. The DNA for the CDR3 is TGTGCCAGCAGCCTGTACACCGGACTAGCGGGATTTAATGAGCAGTTCTTC. The rearrangement links TRBV5-8 to TRBJ2-1; 12 positions match TRBD2. From germline, CDR1 is SGHTS and CDR2 YDEGEE. The CDR3 has 17 residues. V trimming: 4 bases; J trimming: 7 bases; junction bases outside the gene matches: 12. Variable domain in full (rest from reference TRBV5-8 and TRBJ2-1): EAGVTQSPTHLIKTRGQQATLRCSPISGHTSVYWYQQALGLGLQFLLWYDEGEERNRGNFPPRFSGRQFPNYSSELNVNALELEDSALYLCASSLYTGLAGFNEQFFGPGTRLTVL.

This chain connects TRBV29-1 to TRBJ1-5; TRBD1 might be the D (5 bases). Germline V CDR1 and CDR2: SQVTM, ANQGSEA. Trimming took 4 bases from V and 3 from J, leaving 7 bases between them. The CDR3 consists of 12 residues. Here the CDR3 reads CSVARDNQPQHF. The CDR3 coding sequence is TGCAGCGTTGCCAGGGACAATCAGCCCCAGCATTTT.

The chain uses TRBV29-1 and TRBJ1-2; 11 bases are shared with TRBD1. Trimming cost V 7 bases and J 6 bases; bases outside gene matches: 13. The CDR3 runs to 15 residues. Per the germline V gene, CDR1 is SQVTM and CDR2 is ANQGSEA. The CDR3 bases are TGCAGCGGATCTGATTCGGGACAGGGGGGGGATGGCTACACCTTC. The encoded protein is CSGSDSGQGGDGYTF.

This chain links TRBV28 with TRBJ1-1; a possible D gene is TRBD1 (6 bases). Trimming cost V 8 bases and J 1 base, with 20 bases left between them. The CDR3 runs 16 residues. CDR1 is MDHEN, CDR2 SYDVKM, per germline. The CDR3 DNA is TGTGCCAGCGGCTATATCATAGGACAGACGAACACTGAAGCTTTCTTT. Its protein is CASGYIIGQTNTEAFF.

This clone was recorded only once. The chain links TRBV3-1 (or the pseudogene TRBV3-2) to TRBJ1-1, with 7 bases matching TRBD1. Per germline, CDR1 LGHDT and CDR2 YNNKEL (reference sequence). V was clipped by 5 bases and J by 2 bases; unmatched bases: 5. The CDR3 is made up of 14 amino acids. In nucleotides, the CDR3 is TGTGCCAGCAGCTGGGACAGAATAAACACTGAAGCTTTCTTT. Amino acids: CASSWDRINTEAFF.

The chain couples TRBV9 to TRBJ2-1, with a possible D match to TRBD1 (5 bases). Between the trimmed V and J ends, which lost 2 bases and 0 bases, there was a span of 12 bases. The length of the CDR3 is 16 residues. CDR1 SGDLS and CDR2 YYNGEE come from the germline V gene. This CDR3 is CASSVADSRSYNEQFF. The CDR3 DNA reads as TGTGCCAGCAGCGTTGCAGACAGTCGCTCCTACAATGAGCAGTTCTTC.

The chain has TRBV5-1 and TRBJ2-3; D unresolved. Germline V gives CDR1 SGHRS, CDR2 YFSETQ. The CDR3 has 14 amino acids. V gave up 4 bases and J gave up 4 bases, with 13 bases separating them. CDR3 protein: CASSLLTTSDTQYF. CDR3 coding DNA: TGCGCCAGCAGCCTATTAACTACCTCAGATACGCAGTATTTT.

The J gene is TRBJ2-1, the V gene TRBV7-2; TRBD2 matches 7 bases. The germline gives CDR1 SGHTA, CDR2 FQGNSA. The CDR3 totals 15 residues. J was trimmed by 4 bases and V by 2 bases; bases with no gene match: 5. CDR3 in DNA: TGTGCCAGCAGCTTATCAAGCGGGGCGTACAATGAGCAGTTCTTC. Its translation: CASSLSSGAYNEQFF.

The chain couples TRBV7-2 to TRBJ2-1; maybe TRBD1 (6 bases). Germline assignment: CDR1 SGHTA and CDR2 FQGNSA. CDR3 length equals 15 residues. V lost 2 bases and J lost 4, with 12 bases in between. The CDR3 region is CASSLIGGSYNEQFF. DNA of the CDR3: TGTGCCAGCAGCTTAATAGGGGGTTCGTACAATGAGCAGTTCTTC.